This TCR beta chain derives from a study of early T cells in non-severe SARS-CoV-2 infection. Whole-study results and caveats: In VDJdb matching, anti-spike CD8 responses were favored while private and CD4 specificities went missing.

V lost 0 bases to trimming and J lost 2 bases, with 9 bases between them. Germline V lookup: CDR1 SEHNR, CDR2 FQNEAQ (reference sequence). CDR3 length: 15 amino acids. This clonotype occurred many times. The antigen remains undetermined. TCRdb ran MiXCR on the 5' RACE reads and lists one entry per CDR3 protein. Here the sample spans tens of thousands of distinct CDR3 sequences, 12% being singletons. The sequenced material came from whole blood. This chain uses TRBV7-9 with TRBJ2-3, with D maybe TRBD1 (6 bases). The sequence derives from an adult who was a healthcare worker with PCR-confirmed SARS-CoV-2 infection or an uninfected control (not recorded which). Written as DNA, the CDR3 is TGTGCCAGCAGCTTAGCGGGGGCAAACACAGATACGCAGTATTTT. Translating it yields CASSLAGANTDTQYF.